The 9 T cell receptor beta chains below all came from one sample that was sequenced in a study of blood T cell repertoires in COVID-19. The protocol was immunoSEQ multiplex PCR, while the TCRdb copy is restricted to in-frame clones and leaves out a portion. This sample has about 150,000 clones, with roughly four fifths found just once. The sample taken for sequencing was peripheral blood. Source of these receptors: a human donor with acute or convalescent COVID-19. The donor label of this sample is uncertain.

In its sample, this clone was seen once. The chain is built from TRBV3-1 (or the pseudogene TRBV3-2) and TRBJ2-2; 7 bases agree with TRBD1. The germline CDR1 and CDR2 sequences are LGHDT and YNNKEL (reference sequence). The CDR3 has 17 residues. V lost 2 bases, J lost 1 base, and 7 bases stayed unmatched. Here the CDR3 reads CASSQRRGTLNTGELFF. DNA of the CDR3: TGTGCCAGCAGCCAACGCAGGGGGACCTTGAACACCGGGGAGCTGTTTTTT.

The J gene is TRBJ1-5, the V gene TRBV29-1, with TRBD1 identical over 8 bases. Germline CDR1 reads SQVTM; CDR2 reads ANQGSEA. The CDR3 extends over 13 amino acids. V was pared by 7 bases and J by 3 bases, with 5 bases of the junction left unmatched. DNA of the CDR3: TGCAGCGCCGGGGACAGGACCAATCAGCCCCAGCATTTT. It translates to CSAGDRTNQPQHF.

In nucleotides, the CDR3 is TGTGCCAGCAGCTTTACAGGGATCACTGAAGCTTTCTTT. Translation gives CASSFTGITEAFF. The chain joins TRBV11-3 to TRBJ1-1, with D perhaps TRBD1 (6 bases). The length of the CDR3 is 13 residues. The ends were cut back, 3 bases at V and 4 bases at J, with 9 bases in the middle. The germline V gene has CDR1 SGHNT and CDR2 YENEEA.

This clone was counted at least ten times. The chain employs TRBV6-6 and TRBJ1-2; no clear D. With 2 bases removed from V and 5 bases from J, the gap between germline ends came to 6 bases. This CDR3 contains 12 residues. In germline, CDR1 is MNHNY, CDR2 SVGAGI (reference sequence). The CDR3, as DNA: TGTGCCAGCAGTTACGGGGAGTATGGCTACACCTTC. This gives the protein CASSYGEYGYTF.

The V and J genes are TRBV7-7 and TRBJ2-5; perhaps TRBD2 as D (7 bases). With 1 base removed from V and 5 bases from J, the gap between germline ends came to 14 bases. Per the germline V gene, CDR1 is SSHAT and CDR2 is FNYEAQ (reference sequence). This CDR3 contains 15 residues. The CDR3: CASSLGGGGFETQYF. The CDR3, as DNA: TGTGCCAGCAGCTTAGGGGGAGGGGGTTTCGAGACCCAGTACTTC.

DNA for the CDR3: TGCGCCAGCAGCCAAGATTCCCAGCGAGGTCAGAGCTCCTACGAGCAGTACTTC. This codes for CASSQDSQRGQSSYEQYF. The chain recombines TRBV4-1 with TRBJ2-7; D remains ambiguous. Per germline, CDR1 MGHRA and CDR2 YSYEKL. Trimming removed 0 bases at V and 0 bases at J, with 18 bases between. CDR3 length: 18 amino acids.

This sequence joins TRBV7-9 and TRBJ1-2; unclear D gene. Germline values: CDR1 SEHNR, CDR2 FQNEAQ (reference sequence). CDR3 length equals 15 residues. With 6 bases removed from V and 0 bases from J, the gap between germline ends came to 14 bases. The CDR3 DNA sequence: TGTGCCAGCAGTCACGGCAGGCGTACTAACTATGGCTACACCTTC. It is translated as CASSHGRRTNYGYTF.

The genes are TRBV5-1 and TRBJ1-3; D unclear. The CDR3 totals 11 residues. V lost 4 bases, J lost 6 bases, and 5 bases lay in between. Germline CDR1 SGHRS, CDR2 YFSETQ. The CDR3, as DNA: TGCGCCAGCAGCGGAGAAAACACCATATATTTT. It yields the protein CASSGENTIYF.

The gene calls are TRBV7-2 and TRBJ1-6, with TRBD1 as a possible D gene (6 bases). Looked up from germline, CDR1 is SGHTA and CDR2 is FQGNSA. With 3 bases removed from V and 14 bases from J, the gap between germline ends came to 11 bases. This CDR3 spans 12 amino acids. The CDR3: CASSLGTLTLHF. CDR3 DNA: TGTGCCAGCAGCTTGGGGACACTGACCCTCCACTTT.